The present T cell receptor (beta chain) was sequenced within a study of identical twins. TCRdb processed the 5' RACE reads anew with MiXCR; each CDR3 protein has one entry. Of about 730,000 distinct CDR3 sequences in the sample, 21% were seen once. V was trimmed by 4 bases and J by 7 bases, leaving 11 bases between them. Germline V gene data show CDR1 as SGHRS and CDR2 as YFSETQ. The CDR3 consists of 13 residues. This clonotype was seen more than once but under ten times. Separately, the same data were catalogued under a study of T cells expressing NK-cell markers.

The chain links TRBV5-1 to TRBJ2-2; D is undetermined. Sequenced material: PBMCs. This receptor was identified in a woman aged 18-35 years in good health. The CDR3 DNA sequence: TGCGCCAGCAGCCCAGTCTATGGCGGGGAGCTGTTTTTT. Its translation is CASSPVYGGELFF. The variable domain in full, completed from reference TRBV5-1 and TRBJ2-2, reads KAGVTQTPRYLIKTRGQQVTLSCSPISGHRSVSWYQQTPGQGLQFLFEYFSETQRNKGNFPGRFSGRQFSNSRSEMNVSTLELGDSALYLCASSPVYGGELFFGEGSRLTVL.